This T cell receptor beta chain stems from a study of CD8+CD57+ T cells in acquired aplastic anemia. Study-wide context: Sorted CD4+ and CD8+ cells gave a mean 3.2 ug DNA, range roughly 0.2 to 27.4 ug.

Genomic DNA, the template, was used for profiling of the TCR beta VDJ and CDR3. Via MiXCR, TCRdb re-called the reads, giving one row per CDR3 protein. The sample carries about half a million distinct CDR3 sequences, around 30% recorded once. This CDR3 is 17 amino acids long. CDR1 DFQATT and CDR2 SNEGSKA come from the germline V gene (reference sequence). Trimming cost V 2 bases and J 0 bases; bases outside gene matches: 7. Flow cytometry had shown expanded CD8+CD57+ cells in the patients chosen for sequencing. The origin of this receptor is a human donor with aplastic anemia. V usage is TRBV20-1 and J usage is TRBJ2-3, with TRBD2 matching over 11 bases. What was sequenced was sorted CD4+, CD8+, or CD8+CD57+ T cells (not recorded which) from PBMCs. CDR3 sequence (DNA): TGCAGTGCTAGACCCTATAGCGGGGGGGTTAGCACAGATACGCAGTATTTT. Amino acids: CSARPYSGGVSTDTQYF.